This passage covers 17 T cell receptor beta chains from one sample sequenced in a study of T cells in Graves' hyperthyroidism and ophthalmopathy. The investigators amplified TCR beta CDR3 regions from RNA transcripts. Carried out on the TCR CDR3, a first-round RT-PCR used the HTBI primer set. TCRdb re-called the multiplex PCR reads with MiXCR, one entry per CDR3 protein. The data show 250,000 to 400,000 distinct CDR3 sequences, around 13% seen once. Material for sequencing was blood. The receptor set was obtained from a woman in her forties with Graves' ophthalmopathy.

This clonotype was observed many times. The rearrangement links TRBV20-1 to TRBJ2-3; 12 bases line up with TRBD2. Trimming at V came to 1 base and at J to 5 bases, leaving 16 bases not matched to a gene. Germline V lookup: CDR1 DFQATT, CDR2 SNEGSKA (reference sequence). The CDR3 length is 19 residues. As DNA, the CDR3 is TGCAGTGCTAGAGTGGGGTCACTAGCGGGAGGATTTGTAGGAGATACGCAGTATTTT. It encodes CSARVGSLAGGFVGDTQYF.

This clonotype was seen many times. V gene TRBV5-1 combines with J gene TRBJ2-3, with 8 bases aligning to TRBD2. Germline V gives CDR1 SGHRS, CDR2 YFSETQ. This CDR3 is built from 16 residues. Trimming at V came to 4 bases and at J to 4 bases, leaving 11 bases not matched to a gene. Written as DNA, the CDR3 is TGCGCCAGCAGCCCCTCAGCGGGGGCCTTCTCAGATACGCAGTATTTT. Protein sequence: CASSPSAGAFSDTQYF.

This clonotype was found a few times. The chain employs TRBV30 and TRBJ1-1; D gene ambiguous. Trimming took off 0 bases at V and 1 base at J, with 12 bases between the two ends. CDR1 is GTSNPN, CDR2 SVGIG, per germline (reference sequence). The CDR3 runs 15 residues. The CDR3 nucleotides read TGTGCCTGGAGTGTGATGCCAGAGCCGAACACTGAAGCTTTCTTT. Translated: CAWSVMPEPNTEAFF.

This clonotype showed up many times. The chain couples TRBV30 to TRBJ1-1; D uncertain. The CDR3 totals 12 residues. Germline V gene data show CDR1 as GTSNPN and CDR2 as SVGIG (reference sequence). V was pared by 4 bases and J by 2 bases, with 8 bases between. In DNA, the CDR3 is TGTGCCTGGACTCCTTTCAACACTGAAGCTTTCTTT. Translating it yields CAWTPFNTEAFF.

There are many counts of this clonotype. The V and J genes are TRBV11-2 and TRBJ1-2; no clear D gene. The V gene's germline CDR1 is SGHAT and CDR2 FQNNGV. The CDR3 loop spans 16 amino acids. The V end was cut by 2 bases, the J end by 0 bases, with 13 bases between. CDR3 coding DNA: TGTGCCAGCAGCTTATTTACGGCGAAATCTAACTATGGCTACACCTTC. Translated: CASSLFTAKSNYGYTF.

This clonotype was seen a few times. The V and J genes are TRBV27 and TRBJ2-6, with D unclear. The CDR3 is 16 residues long. The V gene lost 5 bases and the J gene lost 4 bases, with 15 bases spanning the gap. From germline, CDR1 is MNHEY and CDR2 SMNVEV (reference sequence). The CDR3 loop reads CASSTYVRVGANVLTF. In DNA, the CDR3 is TGTGCCAGCAGTACCTACGTCCGGGTAGGGGCCAACGTCCTGACTTTC.

This clonotype was recorded many times. The gene calls are TRBV2 and TRBJ2-1, with 15 bases fitting TRBD2. Germline assignment: CDR1 SNHLY and CDR2 FYNNEI. V gave up 6 bases and J gave up 6 bases; unmatched junction bases: 6. The CDR3 is 16 amino acids. The chain's CDR3 is CASRGLAGGPGNEQFF. The CDR3 DNA follows: TGTGCCAGCAGGGGACTAGCGGGGGGACCAGGCAATGAGCAGTTCTTC. Complete variable domain (other parts from reference TRBV2 and TRBJ2-1): EPEVTQTPSHQVTQMGQEVILRCVPISNHLYFYWYRQILGQKVEFLVSFYNNEISEKSEIFDDQFSVERPDGSNFTLKIRSTKLEDSAMYFCASRGLAGGPGNEQFFGPGTRLTVL.

This clonotype was detected a few times. This chain connects TRBV2 to TRBJ1-2; TRBD1 might be the D (6 bases). The V and J ends lost 1 base and 8 bases respectively, with 8 bases between them. Germline V gene lookup returns CDR1 SNHLY and CDR2 FYNNEI. CDR3 size: 12 residues. Here the CDR3 DNA reads TGTGCCAGCAGTGAAGGGGGGCAGGGCTACACCTTC. Amino acid sequence: CASSEGGQGYTF.

This clonotype was seen once. The chain employs TRBV28 and TRBJ2-6; D gene ambiguous. V gave up 2 bases and J gave up 0 bases, with 5 bases separating them. Germline loops: CDR1 MDHEN, CDR2 SYDVKM. The CDR3 extends over 15 amino acids. CDR3: CASSLVDSGANVLTF. The CDR3 DNA is TGTGCCAGCAGTTTAGTAGACTCTGGGGCCAACGTCCTGACTTTC.

The CDR3 loop reads CSAREGAGNTEAFF. DNA of the CDR3: TGCAGTGCTAGAGAGGGAGCGGGGAACACTGAAGCTTTCTTT. The V and J genes are TRBV20-1 and TRBJ1-1, with D uncertain. Germline CDR1 reads DFQATT; CDR2 reads SNEGSKA (reference sequence). The CDR3 length is 14 residues. The germline V and J ends were trimmed by 0 bases and 1 base, with 9 bases remaining between them.

This clonotype was found many times. The chain recombines TRBV2 with TRBJ2-1; D not certain. V was pared by 7 bases and J by 5 bases, with 15 bases between. CDR1 SNHLY and CDR2 FYNNEI come from the germline V gene. CDR3 length equals 14 residues. In DNA form, the CDR3 reads TGTGCCAGCAACCCATCACAAGTTAACAATGAGCAGTTCTTC. Translated, it gives CASNPSQVNNEQFF.

The table lists this clonotype with many counts. The gene calls are TRBV6-1 and TRBJ1-2; TRBD1 might be the D (5 bases). CDR1 and CDR2 from the germline V gene are MNHNS and SASEGT. The CDR3 is 13 amino acids. V lost 5 bases, J lost 3 bases, and 10 bases lay in between. CDR3 coding DNA: TGTGCCAGCAGTTGGGACGTGGACTATGGCTACACCTTC. Protein product: CASSWDVDYGYTF.

The chain joins TRBV24-1 to TRBJ1-1; D is unclear. CDR3 size: 17 residues. The V gene's germline CDR1 is KGHDR and CDR2 SFDVKD. Trimming took 9 bases from V and 3 from J, leaving 25 bases between them. The CDR3 nucleotides are TGTGCCACCGCGGTTAACGAGGCAGACGTGATTGACACTGAAGCTTTCTTT. It specifies CATAVNEADVIDTEAFF.

In this sample, this clonotype turned up many times. The chain joins TRBV30 to TRBJ1-1; D possibly corresponds to TRBD1 (6 bases). The ends were cut back, 3 bases at V and 3 bases at J, with 14 bases in the middle. In germline, CDR1 is GTSNPN, CDR2 SVGIG (reference sequence). This CDR3 has 14 residues. The CDR3 protein is CAWRSYREDTEAFF. In DNA, the CDR3 is TGTGCCTGGAGGTCTTACAGGGAGGACACTGAAGCTTTCTTT.

This clonotype was recorded many times. The V call is TRBV27, the J call TRBJ2-7; D is ambiguous. CDR1 MNHEY and CDR2 SMNVEV come from the germline V gene (reference sequence). V lost 2 bases and J lost 3, with 11 bases in between. The CDR3 has 14 residues. The chain's CDR3 is CASSLGQFGYEQYF. Written as DNA, the CDR3 is TGTGCCAGCAGTTTAGGGCAGTTCGGCTACGAGCAGTACTTC.

This clonotype was seen repeatedly, ten times or more. V and J are TRBV28 and TRBJ2-7; 10 bases fit TRBD2. CDR1 is MDHEN and CDR2 is SYDVKM in the germline V gene. CDR3 length equals 14 residues. J gave up 3 bases and V 8 bases, and 7 bases lay outside the gene matches. CDR3 residues: CASRRASGSYEQYF. The CDR3 coding sequence is TGTGCCAGCCGGAGGGCTAGCGGGAGCTACGAGCAGTACTTC.

There are many counts of this clonotype. This sequence joins TRBV10-3 and TRBJ2-1; perhaps TRBD2 as D (6 bases). Trimming removed 10 bases from V and 0 bases from J, with 13 bases in between. The CDR3 runs to 14 residues. Germline CDR1 reads ENHRY; CDR2 reads SYGVKD. The CDR3 DNA follows: TGTGCCAACGGGCTGGGGGGCTCCTACAATGAGCAGTTCTTC. Its protein is CANGLGGSYNEQFF.